This note documents a single T cell receptor beta chain sequence. Per the original data handling: Nucleated cell counts were estimated from reference gene primer amplification. Clones were sequenced by immunoSEQ multiplex PCR, and TCRdb holds only the in-frame ones, with some missing. That table supplies the V and J calls and clone size; D and trimming were determined from the DNA. Found here are under 120,000 clones, 85% to 90% of them singletons; the top ten hold roughly 30%. In germline, CDR1 is LNHDA, CDR2 SQIVND (reference sequence). The CDR3 runs 14 residues. Unmatched junction bases numbered 7, after V lost 4 bases and J lost 4 bases. The data originate from a study of blood T cell repertoires in COVID-19. Study as a whole: Whether acute or convalescent, the COVID-19 samples came from the United States, Italy and Spain. PBMCs, B-cell-depleted T cells, or T cells provided the cDNA or gDNA that made up the material.

The sequence was obtained from an elderly woman with acute or convalescent COVID-19. The sample taken for sequencing was peripheral blood. The chain employs TRBV19 and TRBJ2-7, with 7 bases lining up with TRBD1. The CDR3 DNA reads TGTGCCAGTAGTAGGGACAGTAATCCTTACGAGCAGTACTTC. Amino acid sequence: CASSRDSNPYEQYF.